The entry below gives a single TCR beta chain sequence along with its context. The antigen remains unidentified. Method: immunoSEQ multiplex PCR; TCRdb's copy keeps in-frame clones and lacks some. The sample records approximately 16,000 clones, about nine tenths being singletons. The entry originates in a study of T cell clonotyping in hematopoietic cell transplantation. Overall study findings and caveats: Recipient TCR diversity dropped after transplant; expanded clonotypes rose from day 30 to 180. CD4 and CD8 repertoire contributions could not be separated without sorting.

Trimming shortened V by 6 bases and J by 6 bases, and 5 bases separated the two germline ends. The CDR3 extends over 9 amino acids. Germline V gene sequence: CDR1 DFQATT, CDR2 SNEGSKA (reference sequence). The gene calls are TRBV20-1 and TRBJ1-1; D not resolved. Sequenced sample: peripheral blood mononuclear cells. The clonotype comes from a man aged 45 to 65 in good health. Some clones in this sample may be carry-over from other donors' samples. CDR3 coding DNA: TGCAGTGCCCCCCCTGAAGCTTTCTTT. Protein: CSAPPEAFF.